The rows below give T cell receptor beta chains drawn from one sample of a study of cytomegalovirus exposure and HLA in healthy donors. Assay used: immunoSEQ multiplex PCR; TCRdb lists only in-frame clones, some missing. The top ten hold about 1% of the sample, which has approximately 100,000 clones, roughly 92% seen once. Sequencing was performed on PBMCs. Receptors originate from a woman younger than 45 in good health and CMV-seropositive. Each CDR3 is given without its conserved first and last residue.

V: TRBV28
CDR3: ASSLLGQGAYEQY

V: TRBV27
CDR3: ASSPLVNTEAF

V: TRBV4-3
CDR3: ASSQEIGPVSNQPQH

V: TRBV19
CDR3: ARLDPGQITYEQY

V: TRBV20-1
CDR3: SSESHNEQF

V: TRBV4-1
CDR3: ASSQSGRGILPPSTDTQY

V: TRBV28
CDR3: ASSYTDHYGYT

V: TRBV28
CDR3: ASSQGGVGVNEQF

V: TRBV7-9
CDR3: ASSLGSGRAWETQY

V: TRBV27
CDR3: ASSLIGGSAGELF

V: TRBV13
CDR3: ASSLEGSGANVLT

V: TRBV7-2
CDR3: ASSLAARGNGEQY

V: TRBV7-3
CDR3: ASSPGAGVRTGELF

V: TRBV7-9
CDR3: ASSSPDRNTDTQY

V: TRBV5-4
CDR3: ASSSDRHGWDTEAF

V: TRBV10-3
CDR3: ASRGAYEQY

V: TRBV28
CDR3: ASSQITGLVYNEQF

V: TRBV9
CDR3: ASSFGGTSTDTQY

V: TRBV9
CDR3: ASSDRRASSYNEQF

V: TRBV18
CDR3: ASSKDRSGNTIY

V: TRBV6-1
CDR3: ASRRVGTGGGEQY

V: TRBV4-1
CDR3: ASSQVLAGGQEQY

V: TRBV30
CDR3: AWTSFAGDSTDGYT

V: TRBV7-2
CDR3: ASSQRNYGYT

V: TRBV4-3
CDR3: ASSQDPPGTGWKF

V: TRBV15
CDR3: ATSEGVSNQPQH

V: TRBV19
CDR3: ASTDGGGMGLAYTGELF

V: TRBV6-1
CDR3: ASSEILQQDFSYEQY

V: TRBV10-3
CDR3: AIRDGRAGGDEQF

V: TRBV5-6
CDR3: ASSLAGDGYT

V: TRBV7-9
CDR3: ASSLETGGALSLF

V: TRBV11-2
CDR3: ASSPRVIGNQPQH

V: TRBV7-9
CDR3: ASSLGDRGLRETQY

V: TRBV10-2
CDR3: ASTESRGDYEQY

V: TRBV5-1
CDR3: ASSLLAGGGGELF

V: TRBV7-2
CDR3: ASSLTSLRESYEQY

V: TRBV18
CDR3: ASSPTRGYEQY

V: TRBV5-1
CDR3: ASSFGGGETQY

V: TRBV30
CDR3: AWTAGGDADTQY

V: TRBV28
CDR3: ASSFGRRRFYGYT

V: TRBV5-1
CDR3: ASSTTGGEQY

V: TRBV28
CDR3: ASSGHTGLSKRYEQY

V: TRBV28
CDR3: ASSLRMNPGQRHTEAF

V: TRBV7-9
CDR3: ASSPPGLAKNIQY

V: TRBV15
CDR3: ATSLKEGGGAEQY

V: TRBV19
CDR3: ASLQGWGGYT

V: TRBV28
CDR3: ASSLHSGRGSYNEQF

V: TRBV7-6
CDR3: ASSLGSGSADTQY

V: TRBV10-3
CDR3: AISESRLVGSYEQY

V: TRBV7-8
CDR3: ASSLGTGLIGEQY

V: TRBV18
CDR3: ASSTGQGDEQY

V: TRBV18
CDR3: ASSPGTGSQETQY

V: TRBV7-8
CDR3: ASSSRSSYNEQF

V: TRBV5-5
CDR3: ASSLGGGPGAY

V: TRBV5-4
CDR3: ASSSTGNGANVLT

V: TRBV30
CDR3: AWSRGQGSNQPQH

V: TRBV30
CDR3: AWSGQINQPQH

V: TRBV4-2
CDR3: ASSQDRGYPETQY

V: TRBV4-3
CDR3: ASSQEAFQNTGELF